Below, 32 T cell receptor beta chains from the same sample are listed, as sequenced in a study of blood T cell repertoires in COVID-19. Profiling relied on immunoSEQ multiplex PCR, and the TCRdb table lists in-frame clones only, not all of them. The sample shows over 100,000 clones, roughly three quarters of them seen only once. Specimen: peripheral blood. The receptors here all came from a woman in her sixties or seventies with acute or convalescent COVID-19.

This clone was found a few times. V usage is TRBV29-1 and J usage is TRBJ1-2, with TRBD1 identical over 10 bases. This CDR3 is 15 amino acids long. Germline V gene data show CDR1 as SQVTM and CDR2 as ANQGSEA. The junction had 8 bases not matched to a gene; V was cut back by 0 bases and J by 7 bases. This CDR3 reads CSVEDWDRGAGGYTF. For the CDR3, the DNA is TGCAGCGTTGAAGACTGGGACAGGGGAGCTGGTGGCTACACCTTC.

The genes are TRBV3-1 (or the pseudogene TRBV3-2) and TRBJ2-3, with TRBD2 matching over 7 bases. Trimming cost V 1 base and J 4 bases; bases outside gene matches: 8. The CDR3 runs 16 residues. In germline, CDR1 is LGHDT, CDR2 YNNKEL (reference sequence). CDR3: CASSQVSGAGADTQYF. The CDR3 DNA is TGTGCCAGCAGCCAAGTGAGCGGGGCGGGTGCAGATACGCAGTATTTT.

The chain is built from TRBV5-1 and TRBJ1-2; 8 bases line up with TRBD1. V gave up 1 base and J gave up 8 bases; unmatched junction bases: 7. The CDR3 is 14 residues long. In germline, CDR1 is SGHRS, CDR2 YFSETQ. The CDR3 loop is CASSLRGQGGGYTF. In DNA form, the CDR3 reads TGCGCCAGCAGCTTGCGAGGACAGGGAGGCGGCTACACCTTC.

The chain couples TRBV28 to TRBJ1-6, with D perhaps TRBD1 (5 bases). This CDR3 comprises 15 residues. Trimming took off 5 bases at V and 4 bases at J, with 12 bases between the two ends. Germline loops: CDR1 MDHEN, CDR2 SYDVKM. In DNA, the CDR3 is TGTGCCAGCAGTACAATCAGGGAATATAATTCACCCCTCCACTTT. Translation gives CASSTIREYNSPLHF.

The genes are TRBV25-1 and TRBJ1-1; the match to TRBD1 covers 9 bases. CDR1 is MGHDK and CDR2 is SYGVNS in the germline V gene. The CDR3 totals 14 residues. The trim removed 4 bases at V and 1 base at J, leaving 1 base unmatched. The CDR3 nucleotides read TGTGCCAGCAGTGGACAGGGGGGGAACACTGAAGCTTTCTTT. Its protein product is CASSGQGGNTEAFF.

The J gene is TRBJ2-7, the V gene TRBV5-8; 10 positions agree with TRBD1. Per germline, CDR1 SGHTS and CDR2 YDEGEE. The V and J ends lost 8 bases and 3 bases, in that order; junction bases with no gene match: 11. The CDR3 is 15 residues long. This CDR3 reads CASTRSGTGVYEQYF. CDR3 bases: TGTGCCAGTACACGATCCGGGACAGGGGTCTACGAGCAGTACTTC.

The chain links TRBV7-2 to TRBJ1-3; no reliable D call. Deletions cut 5 bases from V and 0 bases from J, with 8 bases between. The CDR3 totals 14 residues. Germline V CDR1 and CDR2: SGHTA, FQGNSA. In nucleotides, the CDR3 is TGTGCCAGCAGCCCGTTCGGCTCTGGAAACACCATATATTTT. Protein sequence: CASSPFGSGNTIYF.

This clone was observed once. The chain uses TRBV5-6 and TRBJ1-6; perhaps TRBD1 as D (5 bases). The CDR3 covers 15 residues. The V and J ends lost 0 bases and 4 bases respectively, with 8 bases between them. Per the germline V gene, CDR1 is SGHDT and CDR2 is YYEEEE. CDR3 nucleotide sequence: TGTGCCAGCAGCTTGGGGACACTATATAATTCACCCCTCCACTTT. The encoded protein is CASSLGTLYNSPLHF. Complete variable domain (other parts from reference TRBV5-6 and TRBJ1-6): DAGVTQSPTHLIKTRGQQVTLRCSPKSGHDTVSWYQQALGQGPQFIFQYYEEEERQRGNFPDRFSGHQFPNYSSELNVNALLLGDSALYLCASSLGTLYNSPLHFGNGTRLTVT.

This chain joins TRBV28 and TRBJ2-7; 9 bases are shared with TRBD2. Germline lookup yields CDR1 MDHEN and CDR2 SYDVKM. Trimming at V came to 2 bases and at J to 4 bases, leaving 6 bases not matched to a gene. CDR3 length: 15 amino acids. CDR3 coding DNA: TGTGCCAGCAGTTTACAGCGGGAGGTATTATACGAGCAGTACTTC. Translating it yields CASSLQREVLYEQYF.

This chain links TRBV11-2 with TRBJ1-1; maybe TRBD1 (6 bases). Germline V gene lookup returns CDR1 SGHAT and CDR2 FQNNGV. CDR3 length equals 13 residues. V was clipped by 3 bases and J by 3 bases, with 8 bases between them. CDR3 nucleotides: TGTGCCAGCAGCTTCCCAGGGGACACTGAAGCTTTCTTT. It translates to CASSFPGDTEAFF.

This clone has just a few counts. The genes are TRBV10-3 and TRBJ2-6, with a possible D match to TRBD1 (8 bases). V was cut by 2 bases and J by 0 bases, with 23 bases left in between. The germline gives CDR1 ENHRY, CDR2 SYGVKD. The CDR3 is 21 amino acids. The CDR3 coding sequence is TGTGCCATCAGTGAGCCCAGGGGGCGATCCGGGGGGAGCTCTGGGGCCAACGTCCTGACTTTC. It is translated as CAISEPRGRSGGSSGANVLTF.

About this clone: The same CDR3 also results from other DNA sequences found in this sample. V is TRBV6-1 and J is TRBJ1-1, with D perhaps matching TRBD1 (6 bases). The V end was cut by 2 bases, the J end by 4 bases, with 11 bases between. This CDR3 has 14 amino acids. CDR1 is MNHNS and CDR2 is SASEGT in the germline V gene. CDR3 loop: CASSELQGGTEAFF. CDR3 in DNA: TGTGCCAGCAGTGAACTACAGGGCGGCACTGAAGCTTTCTTT.

V usage is TRBV5-6 and J usage is TRBJ2-2, with a possible D match to TRBD2 (6 bases). CDR3 size: 15 residues. Germline CDR1 SGHDT, CDR2 YYEEEE. V was trimmed by 4 bases and J by 5 bases, leaving 15 bases between them. In nucleotides, the CDR3 is TGTGCCAGCAGCCTTGGGGGGTGGAGGACCGGGGAGCTGTTTTTT. It specifies CASSLGGWRTGELFF.

The chain links TRBV6-5 to TRBJ2-3, with D perhaps matching TRBD1 (6 bases). From germline, CDR1 is MNHEY and CDR2 SVGAGI. This CDR3 spans 15 amino acids. V was clipped by 9 bases and J by 1 base, with 17 bases between them. The CDR3 nucleotides are TGTGCCAGTGATACAGGGATCTCACGCACAGATACGCAGTATTTT. As protein: CASDTGISRTDTQYF.

This chain connects TRBV5-1 to TRBJ2-2; 15 bases align to TRBD2. The germline CDR1 and CDR2 sequences are SGHRS and YFSETQ. CDR3 size: 18 residues. Losses at the gene ends were 0 bases for V and 7 bases for J; bases not matched to a gene: 7. As DNA, the CDR3 is TGCGCCAGCAGCTTGGGGACTAGCGGGAGGGCCGGCGTCGGGGAGCTGTTTTTT. Amino acid sequence: CASSLGTSGRAGVGELFF.

The chain uses TRBV18 and TRBJ2-1; 9 bases agree with TRBD1. CDR3 size: 17 residues. With V trimmed by 3 bases and J by 5 bases, 11 bases remained unmatched. Germline assignment: CDR1 KGHSH and CDR2 LQKENI. The CDR3 nucleotides read TGTGCCAGCTCACCCGCCCTTAGCTGGACAGGGGACAATGAGCAGTTCTTC. As protein: CASSPALSWTGDNEQFF.

The chain carries TRBV7-9 and TRBJ2-3; TRBD1 aligns across 7 bases. The V and J ends lost 5 bases and 5 bases, in that order; junction bases with no gene match: 7. The CDR3 has 14 residues. The germline V gene has CDR1 SEHNR and CDR2 FQNEAQ (reference sequence). CDR3 in DNA: TGTGCCAGCAGCAGAGTAGGGGGCATAGATACGCAGTATTTT. It encodes CASSRVGGIDTQYF.

The chain couples TRBV6-6 to TRBJ1-2; D remains ambiguous. The germline V and J ends were trimmed by 1 base and 6 bases, with 18 bases remaining between them. There are 16 residues in the CDR3. CDR1 MNHNY and CDR2 SVGAGI come from the germline V gene (reference sequence). CDR3 sequence: CASSYFLEAARDGYTF. The DNA of the CDR3 is TGTGCCAGCAGTTACTTCCTCGAGGCAGCGAGGGATGGCTACACCTTC.

The chain carries TRBV5-5 and TRBJ2-7, with 8 bases that match TRBD1. Germline CDR1 is SGHKS and CDR2 is YYEKEE (reference sequence). This CDR3 comprises 15 residues. Losses at the gene ends were 3 bases for V and 7 bases for J; bases not matched to a gene: 12. The CDR3 region has the DNA TGTGCCAGCAGCTGGTCGACTCAGGGGGCGGGGGAGCAGTACTTC. Translating gives CASSWSTQGAGEQYF.

The chain has TRBV18 and TRBJ2-7, with D maybe TRBD1 (6 bases). Trimming took off 4 bases at V and 3 bases at J, with 19 bases between the two ends. From germline, CDR1 is KGHSH and CDR2 LQKENI. The CDR3 loop spans 16 amino acids. The CDR3 loop reads CASSRKRTAGYYEQYF. For the CDR3, the DNA is TGTGCCAGCTCACGAAAGCGGACAGCCGGATACTACGAGCAGTACTTC.

V usage is TRBV6-2 or TRBV6-3 and J usage is TRBJ1-2; D gene ambiguous. V dropped 0 bases and J dropped 5 bases, with 10 bases sitting between them. Germline V lookup: CDR1 MNHEY, CDR2 SVGEGT. The CDR3 length is 14 residues. CDR3 coding DNA: TGTGCCAGCAGTTACTCCTCAACGGAGTATGGCTACACCTTC. Its protein product is CASSYSSTEYGYTF.

Only one count was recorded for this clone. This rearrangement joins TRBV9 to TRBJ1-1, with D possibly being TRBD1 (6 bases). The CDR3 runs 18 residues. The ends were cut back, 3 bases at V and 0 bases at J, with 21 bases in the middle. Germline CDR1 and CDR2: SGDLS and YYNGEE. The CDR3 sequence: CASSANSNRDLMNTEAFF. The CDR3, as DNA: TGTGCCAGCAGCGCCAACTCCAACAGGGACCTCATGAACACTGAAGCTTTCTTT.

The rearrangement uses TRBV5-1 and TRBJ1-1, with D possibly being TRBD1 (5 bases). Germline lookup yields CDR1 SGHRS and CDR2 YFSETQ. V was clipped by 5 bases and J by 4 bases, with 18 bases between them. The CDR3 loop spans 15 amino acids. The CDR3 bases are TGCGCCAGCAGTCGCACCTCCTCCGGGGGCACTGAAGCTTTCTTT. Its translation is CASSRTSSGGTEAFF.

V gene TRBV6-5 combines with J gene TRBJ1-1; TRBD1 agrees at 8 bases. J lost 0 bases, V lost 5 bases, and 5 bases had no gene match. The CDR3 is made up of 15 amino acids. CDR1 is MNHEY and CDR2 is SVGAGI in the germline V gene. As DNA, the CDR3 is TGTGCCAGCAGTAGGTACAGGGGGATGAACACTGAAGCTTTCTTT. Translated, it gives CASSRYRGMNTEAFF.

The rearrangement uses TRBV27 and TRBJ2-7, with 10 bases matching TRBD2. CDR1 is MNHEY, CDR2 SMNVEV, per germline (reference sequence). Trimming took 3 bases from V and 6 from J; bases not matched to a gene: 5. This CDR3 region has 14 residues. The CDR3 loop reads CASSLRTSGIEQYF. In DNA, the CDR3 is TGTGCCAGCAGTTTGAGGACTAGCGGCATCGAGCAGTACTTC.

The chain employs TRBV16 and TRBJ2-5; 11 bases match TRBD1. The germline gives CDR1 KGHSY, CDR2 FQNENV. Germline trimming cut 1 base from V and 2 bases from J; bases unmatched to any gene: 9. CDR3 length: 18 amino acids. The CDR3 loop reads CASSQYGQGASYQETQYF. The CDR3 DNA reads as TGTGCCAGCAGCCAATATGGACAGGGGGCTTCCTATCAAGAGACCCAGTACTTC.

This clone was seen a handful of times. The chain uses TRBV28 and TRBJ1-2, with 7 bases lining up with TRBD1. The V and J ends lost 4 bases and 2 bases, in that order; junction bases with no gene match: 7. CDR1 is MDHEN, CDR2 SYDVKM, per germline. This CDR3 comprises 15 residues. The CDR3 DNA follows: TGTGCCAGCAGTTCTCCCGCGACAGGGAACTATGGCTACACCTTC. This gives the protein CASSSPATGNYGYTF.

The chain employs TRBV5-4 and TRBJ1-1; D is possibly TRBD1 (5 bases). Between the trimmed V and J ends, which lost 0 bases and 4 bases, there was a span of 10 bases. This CDR3 region has 14 residues. CDR1 and CDR2 from the germline V gene are SGHNT and YYREEE (reference sequence). This chain's CDR3 is CASSLARVGTEAFF. CDR3 sequence (DNA): TGTGCCAGCAGCTTGGCCAGGGTGGGCACTGAAGCTTTCTTT.

The V and J genes are TRBV6-5 and TRBJ1-1; 8 bases align to TRBD1. CDR3 length: 12 amino acids. V shed 8 bases and J 5 bases; nucleotides not matched to a gene: 4. Germline V gene lookup returns CDR1 MNHEY and CDR2 SVGAGI. CDR3 sequence (DNA): TGTGCCAGCCATACAGGGGGGACTGAAGCTTTCTTT. This translates into CASHTGGTEAFF.

About this clone itself: A junction boundary mismatches the germline segment, possibly from a read error. This chain links TRBV18 with TRBJ2-1; D is perhaps TRBD1 (6 bases). Germline CDR1 reads KGHSH; CDR2 reads LQKENI. The CDR3 consists of 11 residues. In nucleotides, the CDR3 is TGTGCCAGCTCATTCGGGGACATGGAGGTCTTC. Translating gives CASSFGDMEVF.

J is TRBJ2-3 and V is TRBV7-5; TRBD2 is the table's D call, not checked against the DNA. TRBV7-5 is noted as a pseudogene. The CDR3 runs to 17 residues. Here the CDR3 DNA reads TGTGCCAGAAAAGATTCGACCAGGACTAGCGGGGAAGATACGCAGTATTTT. Protein sequence: CARKDSTRTSGEDTQYF.

This clone was recorded a few times. The rearrangement joins TRBV29-1 to TRBJ2-6; TRBD1 matches at 10 bases. Unmatched junction bases numbered 5, after V lost 5 bases and J lost 1 base. Per germline, CDR1 SQVTM and CDR2 ANQGSEA. The CDR3 totals 16 residues. CDR3 DNA: TGCAGCGTTCTCGGGACAGGGGTTTCTGGGGCCAACGTCCTGACTTTC. Translating gives CSVLGTGVSGANVLTF. Using reference TRBV29-1 and TRBJ2-6 for the parts outside the CDR3, the full variable domain is SAVISQKPSRDICQRGTSLTIQCQVDSQVTMMFWYRQQPGQSLTLIATANQGSEATYESGFVIDKFPISRPNLTFSTLTVSNMSPEDSSIYLCSVLGTGVSGANVLTFGAGSRLTVL.